This T cell receptor (beta chain) was profiled in a study of regulatory T cells in long-lasting Graves disease. Turning to the study itself: The antithyroid drugs taken by newly diagnosed Graves' patients had been used for under 3 months.

This clonotype was detected ten times or more. The antigen remains undetermined. For TCR beta, libraries came from iRepertoire HTBI primers and Arm-PCR of CDR3 regions. TCRdb used MiXCR to reprocess the multiplex PCR reads, holding one entry per CDR3 protein. The sample records around 240,000 distinct CDR3 sequences, around 19% being singletons. Study-wide results and limits: Less diverse TCR repertoires were seen in persistent Graves' patients than in newly diagnosed ones.

The time point denotes: newly diagnosed GD, antithyroid drugs for less than 3 months. PBMC-derived RNA was used for the TCR library. Another study also made use of these data, one on T cells in Graves' hyperthyroidism and ophthalmopathy. That study adds: A first-round RT-PCR of the TCR CDR3 used the HTBI primer set.

The sequence was collected from a woman in her twenties or thirties with Graves disease. Sequencing used peripheral blood mononuclear cells (PBMCs), obtained at new diagnosis, from a patient treated with antithyroid drugs.

CDR3: CASSISSTGRSGNTIYF. CDR3 DNA: TGTGCCAGTAGTATTAGCTCGACAGGCCGCTCTGGAAACACCATATATTTT. The chain carries TRBV19 and TRBJ1-3; maybe TRBD1 (6 bases). V was trimmed by 3 bases and J by 0 bases, leaving 15 bases between them. There are 17 residues in the CDR3. Looked up from germline, CDR1 is LNHDA and CDR2 is SQIVND (reference sequence).